Each of the 12 T cell receptor beta chains below was sequenced from the same sample in a study of T cells after yellow fever vaccination. From the 5' RACE reads, TCRdb called clonotypes with MiXCR, one entry per CDR3 protein. Of 25,000 to 35,000 distinct CDR3 sequences listed, about 6% are singletons. The starting material was PBMCs, either bulk or a sorted T-cell subset (CD4+, CD8+, memory, or dextramer-sorted; not recorded which), obtained on the day of the yellow fever booster vaccination. All receptors come from a young man who received the YFV17D yellow fever vaccine.

This clonotype was observed a handful of times. J is TRBJ2-1 and V is TRBV20-1; 9 nucleotides align to TRBD1. The CDR3 contains 14 residues. Trimming cost V 6 bases and J 4 bases; bases outside gene matches: 7. The V gene's germline CDR1 is DFQATT and CDR2 SNEGSKA (reference sequence). The CDR3 loop is CSAPGQGLYNEQFF. As DNA, the CDR3 is TGCAGTGCCCCGGGACAGGGCTTATACAATGAGCAGTTCTTC.

V gene TRBV30 combines with J gene TRBJ2-3; a possible D gene is TRBD2 (6 bases). CDR1 and CDR2 (germline): GTSNPN, SVGIG (reference sequence). The CDR3 covers 17 residues. V lost 4 bases, J lost 0 bases, and 20 bases lay in between. Written as DNA, the CDR3 is TGTGCCTGGATGCGGGGCCGGGACGGGTTGAGCACAGATACGCAGTATTTT. It translates to CAWMRGRDGLSTDTQYF.

A note on this clonotype: This may be a read error: a much more frequent sequence differs by one nucleotide. The V and J genes are TRBV12-3 or TRBV12-4 and TRBJ2-2, with D perhaps TRBD2 (5 bases). The CDR3 consists of 13 residues. Trimming left V 6 bases short and J 6 bases short, with 11 bases between. CDR3 in amino acids: CASREGSSGELFF. The CDR3 coding sequence is TGTGCCAGCAGAGAGGGATCGTCCGGGGAGCTGTTTTTT.

Ten or more counts support this clonotype. V and J are TRBV3-1 and TRBJ2-1; 10 bases are a match to TRBD2. The V gene end was trimmed by 4 bases and the J gene end by 5 bases; junction bases not matched to a gene: 8. CDR3 length: 16 residues. Germline V lookup: CDR1 LGHDT, CDR2 YNNKEL (reference sequence). The CDR3 is CASSPRASGRHNEQFF. DNA for the CDR3: TGTGCCAGCAGCCCCCGGGCTAGCGGGAGACACAATGAGCAGTTCTTC.

This clonotype showed up just a few times. The rearrangement uses TRBV7-2 and TRBJ1-2, with 7 positions matching TRBD1. This CDR3 is 14 amino acids long. With 7 bases clipped from V and 5 bases from J, the junction kept 10 bases outside the gene matches. Germline CDR1 and CDR2: SGHTA and FQGNSA. The CDR3 protein is CASIPNLTGYGYTF. The DNA for the CDR3 is TGTGCCAGCATCCCGAACTTGACAGGGTATGGCTACACCTTC.

This clonotype was seen a few times. The V call is TRBV10-3, the J call TRBJ2-2, with 10 bases fitting TRBD1. The junction had 15 bases not matched to a gene; V was cut back by 10 bases and J by 4 bases. There are 17 residues in the CDR3. The germline gives CDR1 ENHRY, CDR2 SYGVKD. CDR3 amino acids: CATSSTGGESRTGELFF. CDR3 bases: TGTGCCACCTCCTCGACAGGGGGCGAATCTCGCACCGGGGAGCTGTTTTTT.

This clonotype was recorded at least ten times. This chain links TRBV5-6 with TRBJ1-5; no definite D call. Trimming stripped 3 bases from V and 2 bases from J, with 12 bases between. Germline V gene lookup returns CDR1 SGHDT and CDR2 YYEEEE. This CDR3 is 15 amino acids long. CDR3 in amino acids: CASSSYQIGNQPQHF. DNA for the CDR3: TGTGCCAGCAGCTCTTATCAAATTGGCAATCAGCCCCAGCATTTT.

The table lists this clonotype with a few counts. The chain recombines TRBV12-3 or TRBV12-4 with TRBJ1-5, with 8 bases identical to TRBD1. Losses at the gene ends were 5 bases for V and 0 bases for J; bases not matched to a gene: 3. CDR3 size: 15 residues. The CDR3 region is CASSIGQGSNQPQHF. Here the CDR3 DNA reads TGTGCCAGCAGTATTGGACAGGGTAGCAATCAGCCCCAGCATTTT.

The table lists this clonotype with many counts. The rearrangement joins TRBV25-1 to TRBJ2-7; perhaps D is TRBD1 or TRBD2 (5 bases each). The germline V gene has CDR1 MGHDK and CDR2 SYGVNS. There are 14 residues in the CDR3. Between the trimmed V and J ends, which lost 6 bases and 0 bases, there was a span of 12 bases. The chain's CDR3 is CASSRDQSSYEQYF. CDR3 nucleotide sequence: TGTGCCAGCAGCCGGGACCAGAGCTCCTACGAGCAGTACTTC.

Written as DNA, the CDR3 is TGTGCCAGCAGCCTGGGGGCAGGGAGCTACACCTTC. This encodes CASSLGAGSYTF. The J gene is TRBJ1-2, the V gene TRBV12-3 or TRBV12-4, with D perhaps TRBD1 (6 bases). The V end lost 6 bases, the J end lost 9 bases, and 14 bases lay between the germline ends. CDR3 length: 12 amino acids.

This clonotype was picked up many times. The chain uses TRBV20-1 and TRBJ2-7; perhaps TRBD2 as D (6 bases). The CDR3 covers 16 residues. Germline CDR1 is DFQATT and CDR2 is SNEGSKA (reference sequence). Deletions cut 0 bases from V and 0 bases from J, with 15 bases between. Written as DNA, the CDR3 is TGCAGTGCTAGAGACGGGGGATCGAGGGGCTCCTACGAGCAGTACTTC. This translates into CSARDGGSRGSYEQYF.

This clonotype was counted a few times. This chain joins TRBV7-2 and TRBJ1-2, with 7 bases identical to TRBD1. The CDR3 is made up of 13 amino acids. The V gene end was trimmed by 5 bases and the J gene end by 7 bases; junction bases not matched to a gene: 7. The germline V gene encodes CDR1 SGHTA and CDR2 FQGNSA. The CDR3 reads CASSTDRVAGYTF. In nucleotides, the CDR3 is TGTGCCAGCAGCACCGACAGGGTTGCTGGCTACACCTTC.